A single TCR beta chain is shown here with its context. The antigen it recognizes is unknown. The record has no base qualities; no much larger clone is one base away. Collaborating institutions collected whole blood in K2EDTA tubes following their own protocols. Collaborator samples were shipped for TCRbeta analysis as frozen whole blood, isolated PBMCs, or DNA extracted from either sample type. TCRbeta CDR3 regions were amplified from genomic DNA using the immunoSEQ Assay, a bias-controlled multiplex PCR. The source study handled its data this way. Within the assay, amplification of reference gene primers was used to estimate how many nucleated cells each sample contained. To quantify the absolute abundance of each unique TCRbeta CDR3 rearrangement, sequence reads were collapsed and filtered. For each sample, productive Simpson clonality was calculated as the square root of Simpson's diversity index across productive rearrangements. Entries here come from immuneACCESS through TCRdb and include only in-frame sequences with V and J called. Some clones fail to appear in such tables; in the studies checked, an unresolved V gene covers under half of the shortfall, and the cause of the remainder is unknown. V and J calls and clone size come straight from that table; D and trimming were deduced from the DNA. A total of about 160,000 clones appear in this sample, roughly four fifths of them only once. Of the sample, 8% to 13% falls within the top ten clones.

This specimen comes from a study of blood T cell repertoires in COVID-19 (dated by TCRdb to 2018 to 2021). Notes on the research overall: Collaborator samples came from the United States, Italy and Spain and covered acute and convalescent phases of COVID-19. Samples came from the ongoing ImmuneRACE study (first 160 participants) plus 1,254 subjects from 6 global collaborators. Sample metadata almost always included a de-identified subject ID, COVID-19 status, age in years and sex. Where available, HLA class I and class II types were obtained from metadata supplied by the sample provider rather than from assay-based typing. The repertoires were made available in a free public database intended to serve as a resource for research on the immune response to SARS-CoV-2. The material from the prospective study consisted of cDNA or gDNA derived from T cells, B-cell-depleted T cells, or PBMCs. The dataset comprised deeply sampled blood TCRbeta repertoires from subjects exposed to, actively infected with, or recovered from COVID-19.

Study-level results and caveats: The amount of clinical and demographic metadata varied by source and participant and was provided uncurated.

Spanning cysteine to phenylalanine, the CDR3 consists of 15 amino acids. Here the CDR3 DNA is all that survives: 45 bases in frame from base 1. The germline V gene (reference sequence) supplies CDR1 LNHDA and CDR2 SQIVND. At the junction V is shortened by 7 bases and J by 4 bases, with 19 bases in between. The receptor's source is a man aged 55 to 69 with active or convalescent COVID-19. The rearranged segments are TRBV19 and TRBJ2-5, and the D gene may be TRBD2, 6 bases matching. The material sequenced was peripheral blood. Read as DNA, the sequence is TGTGCCAGTACCTCAGTGGGGGGTTCCGGAGAGACCCAGTACTTC. Its coded protein is CASTSVGGSGETQYF. The full variable domain, with segments outside the CDR3 supplied by the reference TRBV19 and TRBJ2-5 proteins, appears as DGGITQSPKYLFRKEGQNVTLSCEQNLNHDAMYWYRQDPGQGLRLIYYSQIVNDFQKGDIAEGYSVSREKKESFPLTVTSAQKNPTAFYLCASTSVGGSGETQYFGPGTRLLVL.